In this sample, the clone carrying this TCR beta chain turned up many times. These data belong to a study of T cells in Graves' hyperthyroidism and ophthalmopathy. Amplification of TCR beta CDR3 regions was performed using RNA transcripts as template. The TCR CDR3 first-round RT-PCR relied on the HTBI primer set. In TCRdb, the multiplex PCR reads were re-called with MiXCR into one record per CDR3 protein. This sample has about 560,000 distinct CDR3 sequences, with about a sixth found just once. Diagnosis relied on clinical symptoms, serum thyroxine and TRAb, thyroid ultrasound and orbital computed tomography. CDR1 is SGHRS, CDR2 YFSETQ, per germline. This CDR3 comprises 18 residues. With V trimmed by 0 bases and J by 0 bases, 7 bases remained unmatched.

The TCR was taken from a woman aged 25-40 years with Graves' hyperthyroidism. The chain uses TRBV5-1 and TRBJ2-7, with 12 nucleotides matching TRBD2. Sample: blood. The CDR3 is CASSLDAPSGRASYEQYF. In DNA, the CDR3 is TGCGCCAGCAGCTTGGATGCCCCTAGCGGGAGGGCCTCCTACGAGCAGTACTTC.